Listed below are T cell receptor beta chains from one sample, sequenced in a study of technical replicates of blood from a handful of donors. Profiling relied on immunoSEQ multiplex PCR, and the TCRdb table lists in-frame clones only, not all of them. This table has 45,000 to 60,000 clones, about 94% appearing once. Material: PBMCs. The receptors shown here come from a human donor in good health. Some clones in this sample may be carry-over from other donors' samples. The CDR3 runs from the conserved cysteine through the conserved F or W. Fields, in order: clone size, D gene, V gene, J gene, CDR3 DNA, CDR3 protein. A D gene is named only where the DNA matches it firmly. Where a row states a size, it is once, few, many or the class of an expanded clone; other rows omit it.

once	TRBD1	TRBV5-4	TRBJ2-7	TGTGCCAGCAGCCCGACCGGGACAGGGATCTACGAGCAGTACTTC	CASSPTGTGIYEQYF
-	-	TRBV7-2	TRBJ2-1	TGTGCCAGCGGCGCGGAATCCTACAATGAGCAGTTCTTC	CASGAESYNEQFF
once	TRBD1	TRBV18	TRBJ2-7	TGTGCCAGCTCACCCCGGGACAGTCTCTACGAGCAGTACTTC	CASSPRDSLYEQYF
once	-	TRBV5-4	TRBJ1-2	TGTGCCAGCAGCTTCGGTGGAGGGGAACTTATCTATGGCTACACCTTC	CASSFGGGELIYGYTF
-	TRBD2	TRBV7-6	TRBJ2-3	TGTGCCAGCAGCCACAGCGGAGCGGGGGGGCCGGGATCAACAGATACGCAGTATTTT	CASSHSGAGGPGSTDTQYF
-	TRBD2	TRBV7-3	TRBJ2-3	TGTGCCAGCAGCTTAACACTAGCGGGAGGCACAGATACGCAGTATTTT	CASSLTLAGGTDTQYF
-	TRBD2	TRBV27	TRBJ2-7	TGTGCCAGCAGGCGACGCGGGGGGCCCTCGGGCGAGCAGTACTTC	CASRRRGGPSGEQYF
-	-	TRBV2	TRBJ2-1	TGTGCCAGCAGTGGATCCGGGGTAAATGAGCAGTTCTTC	CASSGSGVNEQFF
-	TRBD2	TRBV9	TRBJ2-1	TGTGCCAGCAGCCCGGCTCCTCCGATCGGGACGGGGGGGCTAGGTGAGCAGTTCTTC	CASSPAPPIGTGGLGEQFF
-	TRBD2	TRBV29-1	TRBJ2-5	TGCGGGGGGGTCGCGGGGACCCAGTACTTC	CGGVAGTQYF
-	-	TRBV14	TRBJ1-1	TGTGCCAGCAGCCAAGGCACTATGAACACTGAAGCTTTCTTT	CASSQGTMNTEAFF
-	TRBD2	TRBV12-5	TRBJ2-7	TGTGCTAGTGGTTTCCGATCCGGGACTAGCGGGGACTACGAGCAGTACTTC	CASGFRSGTSGDYEQYF
-	-	TRBV7-3	TRBJ2-1	TGTGCCAGCAGCCCCCAACCCGGACTTTCCTACAATGAGCAGTTCTTC	CASSPQPGLSYNEQFF
once	TRBD2	TRBV7-8	TRBJ2-5	TGTGCCAGCAGCTTAGGGAGGACTAGCGGGAGGGAGACCCAGTACTTC	CASSLGRTSGRETQYF
once	-	TRBV7-9	TRBJ1-1	TGTGCCACCCACGGTGGGGGGACGGCTGAAGCTTTCTTT	CATHGGGTAEAFF
-	-	TRBV5-1	TRBJ1-1	TGCGCCAGCAGCTTGCATGGCGGCCAGGGGAACACTGAAGCTTTCTTT	CASSLHGGQGNTEAFF
-	-	TRBV11-3	TRBJ2-1	TGTGCCAGCAGCTTAAATAACCCCGGCAATGAGCAGTTCTTC	CASSLNNPGNEQFF
-	TRBD2	TRBV4-1	TRBJ2-1	TGCGCCAGCAGCCAACCTCCCTTACTAGCGGGGAAACAAAATGAGCAGTTCTTC	CASSQPPLLAGKQNEQFF
-	TRBD2	TRBV18	TRBJ2-2	TGTGCCAGCTCACCACGGACTAGCGGGGCCCGAGGACTGTTTTTT	CASSPRTSGARGLFF
-	TRBD1	TRBV10-2	TRBJ1-6	TGCGCCAGCAGATTGACAGGGGGAGAGGCATCACCCCTCCACTTT	CASRLTGGEASPLHF
-	-	TRBV7-2	TRBJ2-7	TGTGCCAGCAGCTTGCCCGGTATAGCGGTCTACGAGCAGTACTTC	CASSLPGIAVYEQYF
-	-	TRBV5-1	TRBJ2-2	TGCGCCAGCAGCTTGGAAAAGGTTAGCAAATCCGGGGAGCTGTTTTTT	CASSLEKVSKSGELFF
-	-	TRBV7-2	TRBJ2-1	TGTGCCAGCAGCCAGGGTAACAATGAGCAGTTCTTC	CASSQGNNEQFF
-	-	TRBV6-6	TRBJ2-6	TGTGCCAGCACCCCGTCCGGGGCCAACGTCCTGACTTTC	CASTPSGANVLTF